The clone carrying this TCR beta chain was seen only a few times. This CDR3 has 15 residues. Per germline, CDR1 SGHTA and CDR2 FQGNSA. Trimming at V came to 1 base and at J to 6 bases, leaving 7 bases not matched to a gene. TCRdb independently ran MiXCR on the 5' RACE reads; one entry per CDR3 protein. The sample has approximately 260,000 distinct CDR3 sequences, around 15% seen once. This record comes from a study of identical twins. The chain recombines TRBV7-2 with TRBJ2-7, with TRBD2 identical over 9 bases. Sequencing was done on a sample of memory (CD45RO+) T cells sorted from blood. The sequence was obtained from a woman aged 18 to 35 in good health. CDR3 protein: CASSLGGVLAGEQYF. Written as DNA, the CDR3 is TGTGCCAGCAGCTTAGGAGGGGTACTAGCGGGCGAGCAGTACTTC.